A selection of T cell receptor beta chains follows, all from one sample in a study of beta chain features in type 1 diabetes. The method was immunoSEQ multiplex PCR; TCRdb's version includes in-frame clones alone and lacks a portion of them. The table includes 900,000 or so clones, roughly a sixth detected once. The specimen was naive CD4+ T cells from blood. The receptors originated from a woman aged 18-35 years in good health. Both conserved end residues are part of each CDR3. Each record gives: clone size, V gene, D gene, J gene, CDR3 length, CDR3 DNA, CDR3 protein. A D gene is named only where the DNA matches it firmly. Clone size appears in some rows only: once, few, many, or a class for an expanded clone.

size: .; V: TRBV5-5; D: .; J: TRBJ2-5; length: 13; DNA: TGTGCCAGCAGCTTCCAACCGGGGGAGACCCAGTACTTC; CDR3: CASSFQPGETQYF
size: .; V: TRBV28; D: TRBD1; J: TRBJ2-7; length: 15; DNA: TGTGCCAGCAGTTTGCACCAGGGGGCTATCTACGAGCAGTACTTC; CDR3: CASSLHQGAIYEQYF
size: .; V: TRBV7-2; D: .; J: TRBJ2-6; length: 17; DNA: TGTGCCAGCAGCTTAGCTGGGGACCCCTCTGGGGCCAACGTCCTGACTTTC; CDR3: CASSLAGDPSGANVLTF
size: .; V: TRBV27; D: TRBD2; J: TRBJ2-5; length: 15; DNA: TGTGCCAGCAAAGGTTTTCGACTAGCGCAAGAGACCCAGTACTTC; CDR3: CASKGFRLAQETQYF
size: .; V: TRBV6-1; D: TRBD1; J: TRBJ2-7; length: 16; DNA: TGTGCCAGCAGTGAAGCGCGATGGACAGGCAACTACGAGCAGTACTTC; CDR3: CASSEARWTGNYEQYF
size: few; V: TRBV19; D: .; J: TRBJ2-1; length: 15; DNA: TGTGCCAGTAGTATGTCCAGGAGCTCCTACAATGAGCAGTTCTTC; CDR3: CASSMSRSSYNEQFF
size: .; V: TRBV11-2; D: TRBD2; J: TRBJ2-3; length: 17; DNA: TGTGCCAGCAGCGCCTTACTAGCGGGAGACCTCACAGATACGCAGTATTTT; CDR3: CASSALLAGDLTDTQYF
size: few; V: TRBV7-3; D: .; J: TRBJ2-1; length: 15; DNA: TGTGCCAGCAGCTTAGACGGGAGCCGGGGCAATGAGCAGTTCTTC; CDR3: CASSLDGSRGNEQFF
size: .; V: TRBV19; D: .; J: TRBJ2-2; length: 15; DNA: TGTGCCAGTAGTCTAAATTTCGGAGAGCCCGGGGAGCTGTTTTTT; CDR3: CASSLNFGEPGELFF
size: few; V: TRBV7-3; D: TRBD2; J: TRBJ2-3; length: 19; DNA: TGTGCCAGCAGCTTAACTGGACTAGCGGGAGTGTTTGGTACAGATACGCAGTATTTT; CDR3: CASSLTGLAGVFGTDTQYF
size: .; V: TRBV23-1; D: .; J: TRBJ1-2; length: 15; DNA: TGCGCCAGCAGTAATACGACACTCCATAACTATGGCTACACCTTC; CDR3: CASSNTTLHNYGYTF
size: once; V: TRBV7-9; D: .; J: TRBJ2-4; length: 18; DNA: TGTGCCGGCAGCTTATCGGGGATTGGGGGCAAGGCCAAAAACATTCAGTACTTC; CDR3: CAGSLSGIGGKAKNIQYF
size: .; V: TRBV6-6; D: TRBD1; J: TRBJ2-7; length: 12; DNA: TGTGCCAGCAGTTCGACAGGGTTCGAGCAGTACTTC; CDR3: CASSSTGFEQYF
size: few; V: TRBV20-1; D: .; J: TRBJ1-4; length: 11; DNA: TGCAGTGTTCCCTTTGGGGAAAAACTGTTTTTT; CDR3: CSVPFGEKLFF
size: few; V: TRBV4-3; D: .; J: TRBJ1-1; length: 14; DNA: TGCGCCAGCAGCCAAGACTATTGGGCACGGGAAGCTTTCTTT; CDR3: CASSQDYWAREAFF
size: .; V: TRBV11-2; D: TRBD2; J: TRBJ2-7; length: 14; DNA: TGTGCCAGCAGCCCGAGACTAGCAGTCGACGAGCAGTACTTC; CDR3: CASSPRLAVDEQYF
size: few; V: TRBV6-1; D: .; J: TRBJ2-7; length: 13; DNA: TGTGCCAGCAGATTGAGTCTTACCTACGAGCAGTACTTC; CDR3: CASRLSLTYEQYF
size: .; V: TRBV9; D: TRBD1; J: TRBJ1-2; length: 14; DNA: TGTGCCAGCAGCGGGACAGGGGGCGCGAATGGCTACACCTTC; CDR3: CASSGTGGANGYTF
size: few; V: TRBV18; D: TRBD1; J: TRBJ1-1; length: 16; DNA: TGTGCCAGCTCACCCATAACCGGGACAGAGGGGACTGAAGCTTTCTTT; CDR3: CASSPITGTEGTEAFF
size: .; V: TRBV6-1; D: .; J: TRBJ2-1; length: 14; DNA: TGTGCCAGCTCCCGGGGAGGCAGGGTCGATGAGCAGTTCTTC; CDR3: CASSRGGRVDEQFF
size: few; V: TRBV28; D: TRBD2; J: TRBJ2-3; length: 15; DNA: TGTGCCAGCAGTTTAGGCGGGAGACTCACAGATACGCAGTATTTT; CDR3: CASSLGGRLTDTQYF
size: .; V: TRBV10-3; D: TRBD2; J: TRBJ2-1; length: 21; DNA: TGTGCCATCAGTTCCCCCGGCGGATGGGCGGGAGTGACGAGCTCCTACAATGAGCAGTTCTTC; CDR3: CAISSPGGWAGVTSSYNEQFF
size: .; V: TRBV6-5; D: .; J: TRBJ2-5; length: 11; DNA: TGTGCCAGCAGTCAAGGGACTGGGGAATACTTC; CDR3: CASSQGTGEYF
size: .; V: TRBV7-8; D: .; J: TRBJ2-1; length: 15; DNA: TGTGCCAGCAGCTTAGGGCGGGATTTGTACAATGAGCAGTTCTTC; CDR3: CASSLGRDLYNEQFF
size: once; V: TRBV9; D: .; J: TRBJ2-7; length: 14; DNA: TGTGCCAGCAGCCCCAGCCGCTACTCCTACGAGCAGTACTTC; CDR3: CASSPSRYSYEQYF
size: few; V: TRBV11-2; D: .; J: TRBJ2-3; length: 12; DNA: TGTGCCAGCAGCTCCTTGTATGATACGCAGTATTTT; CDR3: CASSSLYDTQYF
size: .; V: TRBV18; D: .; J: TRBJ2-5; length: 14; DNA: TGTGCCAGCTCACCGACCGGGGAGTTAGAGACCCAGTACTTC; CDR3: CASSPTGELETQYF
size: few; V: TRBV5-1; D: .; J: TRBJ2-7; length: 13; DNA: TGCGCCAGCAGCTTGGATCCTTCCTACGAGCAGTACTTC; CDR3: CASSLDPSYEQYF
size: .; V: TRBV4-3; D: TRBD2; J: TRBJ2-1; length: 15; DNA: TGCGCCAGCAGCCGTGGACTAGCGGGGTACAATGAGCAGTTCTTC; CDR3: CASSRGLAGYNEQFF
size: .; V: TRBV6-6; D: TRBD2; J: TRBJ2-1; length: 15; DNA: TGTGCCAGCAGTTACGAGCTAGCGGGAGTTCATGAGCAGTTCTTC; CDR3: CASSYELAGVHEQFF
size: .; V: TRBV6-6; D: TRBD1; J: TRBJ1-3; length: 15; DNA: TGTGCCAGCACCACCAGGACAGGCTCTGGAAACACCATATATTTT; CDR3: CASTTRTGSGNTIYF
size: .; V: TRBV5-4; D: TRBD1; J: TRBJ2-6; length: 15; DNA: TGTGCCAGCGGCGGACAGGGCACTGGGGCCAACGTCCTGACTTTC; CDR3: CASGGQGTGANVLTF
size: few; V: TRBV29-1; D: TRBD1; J: TRBJ1-2; length: 13; DNA: TGCAGCGTGGGACAGGGGACTAACTATGGCTACACCTTC; CDR3: CSVGQGTNYGYTF
size: .; V: TRBV7-9; D: .; J: TRBJ2-2; length: 17; DNA: TGTGCCAGCAGCTTAAGGTTTGAGGGCGCGAACACCGGGGAGCTGTTTTTT; CDR3: CASSLRFEGANTGELFF
size: .; V: TRBV10-3; D: TRBD1; J: TRBJ2-5; length: 16; DNA: TGTGCCATCAAATCCCGGGACAGGGGTCCAAAAGAGACCCAGTACTTC; CDR3: CAIKSRDRGPKETQYF
size: .; V: TRBV7-9; D: .; J: TRBJ2-5; length: 13; DNA: TGTGCCAGCAGCTTAGTCCAGGGAGAGACCCAGTACTTC; CDR3: CASSLVQGETQYF
size: .; V: TRBV18; D: TRBD1; J: TRBJ2-2; length: 14; DNA: TGTGCCAGCTCACGGGACAGTTTCACCGGGGAGCTGTTTTTT; CDR3: CASSRDSFTGELFF
size: .; V: TRBV6-5; D: .; J: TRBJ2-6; length: 13; DNA: TGTGCCAGCACCCCACAGGGCGGCAACGTCCTGACTTTC; CDR3: CASTPQGGNVLTF